The sequence of this T cell receptor (beta chain) was determined in a study of T cell responses to AZD1222 COVID-19 vaccine. This CDR3 region has 14 residues. In germline, CDR1 is MNHEY, CDR2 SVGAGI. Trimming left V 8 bases short and J 4 bases short, with 15 bases between. Method: immunoSEQ multiplex PCR; TCRdb's copy keeps in-frame clones and lacks some. This sample has 150,000 to 200,000 clones, with about 91% found just once. The analysis combined second doses at about 4 or about 12 weeks. Sequencing used peripheral blood, obtained 28 days after the second AZD1222 dose. The receptor was derived from an adult who received the AZD1222 COVID-19 vaccine. The chain carries TRBV6-5 and TRBJ2-1; D might be TRBD2 (6 bases). CDR3 bases: TGTGCCAGCTCAGAGGCGGGGCTTTACAATGAGCAGTTCTTC. Protein: CASSEAGLYNEQFF.